This T cell receptor beta chain was captured by sequencing in a study of T cell responses to AZD1222 COVID-19 vaccine listed by TCRdb under 2021. Notes on the research overall: AZD1222 recipients given second doses at about 4 weeks or at about 12 weeks were pooled, since spike-specific TCR depth and breadth were not found to differ between the two schedules. A total of approximately 230 trial participants underwent TCR sequencing, of whom 207 received two doses of AZD1222 and about 26 received two doses of the MenACWY control vaccine. Trial participants were enrolled into age subgroups of 18-55, 56-69 and 70-plus years, which contained about 160, 30 and 59 TCR-sequenced participants, respectively.

V gives up 3 bases and J gives up 8 bases, and the segment between their germline ends measures 10 bases. Reading from cysteine to phenylalanine, the CDR3 counts 12 amino acids. Just CDR3 DNA is preserved here, 36 bases in frame from base 1. Results the study describes overall, beyond this receptor: A significant rise in spike-specific TCR breadth and depth was observed after two AZD1222 doses relative to day 0 and relative to MenACWY recipients. The whole spike protein was spanned by vaccine-associated CD4 TCRs, and dominant responses were seen in regions 160-218 and 743-854. Nearly half of unique spike-specific TCRs reportedly recognized epitopes outside regions mutated in the B.1.351 and B.1.1.7 variants. Participants were mostly white British, with more females than males. The authors suggested clonal diversity may have been underestimated. In the small 56-69-year group, the increase in depth fell short of significance, most likely because of low power. Because no samples from the day 14 peak response were available, repertoires could be characterized only after the peak T cell response. Conclusions about previously exposed vaccinees are limited because only six or seven AZD1222 recipients were SARS-CoV-2 seropositive at baseline.

As concerns this clone: The antigen this receptor binds is unknown. Qualities for individual bases were not recorded, and no much larger clone is one base off.

The CDR3 regions of human TCRbeta chains were subjected to immunosequencing. In the authors' own workflow: Repertoire TCRs were matched against a reference library of SARS-CoV-2-specific TCRs generated with the MIRA antigen-specificity platform. Breadth was defined as the fraction of unique TCRs that were SARS-CoV-2-associated, and depth was defined as the fraction of total T cells that were SARS-CoV-2-associated. Using the MIRA data, each spike-specific TCR was assigned both to the spike region to which the TCR was reactive and to a CD4 or CD8 class. Log10-transformed breadth and depth values were compared by one-way ANOVA with Sidak's multiple comparisons tests. TCRdb stores this immuneACCESS table with in-frame sequences only. Part of the clones is absent; in the studies checked, under half of the shortfall reflects unresolved V genes, and no reason is known for the rest. For V, J and clone size, that table is used; D and trimming come from the DNA. The sample records approximately 100,000 clones, 91% of which are singletons. Roughly 42% of the sample comes from the top ten.

Sample time point, as interpreted from the label and publication: baseline before first vaccination. The vaccinee samples were drawn from two UK trials, COV001 and COV002, one of which was a single-blind randomized controlled phase 2/3 trial testing AZD1222 (ChAdOx1 nCoV-19) in healthy adults. For TCRbeta chain sequencing, PBMC samples were collected from trial participants at day 0 and at day 28 after the second dose. This specimen was peripheral blood, taken on day 0 of AZD1222 vaccination. The rearrangement combines TRBV12-3 or TRBV12-4 with TRBJ1-2, with no confidently assigned D gene. The receptor was isolated from an adult in good health. The CDR3 region reads CASSLTNLGYTF. At the DNA level, the sequence is TGTGCCAGCAGTTTGACGAATCTCGGCTACACCTTC.